The clone carrying this T cell receptor (beta chain) was detected only a few times. Its antigen is not known. The sample is drawn from a study of beta chain features in type 1 diabetes. cDNA synthesis used the whole RNA isolate, giving expressed TCRB sequences. Measured with immunoSEQ multiplex PCR; TCRdb has only the in-frame clones, and not every one. The table has 250,000 to 350,000 clones, roughly an eighth seen once. V was cut by 4 bases and J by 0 bases, with 13 bases left in between. This CDR3 comprises 15 residues. Germline V gene data show CDR1 as MDHEN and CDR2 as SYDVKM. Overall study findings and caveats: For Type 1 diabetes patients, all four CD4+ subsets carried TCRB CDR3s that were moderately but significantly shorter.

The sequenced sample consisted of naive CD4+ T cells from blood. This rearrangement joins TRBV28 to TRBJ2-7, with a tentative D call TRBD1 (5 bases). This TCR was recovered from a man aged 25-40 years with type 1 diabetes. Here the CDR3 reads CASSSSGKSSYEQYF. CDR3 sequence (DNA): TGTGCCAGCAGTTCGTCAGGGAAGAGCTCCTACGAGCAGTACTTC.